This TCR beta chain was sequenced for a study of blood T cell repertoires in COVID-19. Study-wide context: T cells, B-cell-depleted T cells, or PBMCs provided the cDNA or gDNA that served as material.

V dropped 5 bases and J dropped 0 bases, with 8 bases sitting between them. CDR3 length: 13 amino acids. Per the germline V gene, CDR1 is SQVTM and CDR2 is ANQGSEA. Measured with immunoSEQ multiplex PCR; TCRdb has only the in-frame clones, and not every one. The sample holds 130,000 or so clones, around 87% seen once. Material for sequencing was peripheral blood. This chain connects TRBV29-1 to TRBJ1-3; D gene ambiguous. This receptor was obtained from a man over 45 with active COVID-19. CDR3 residues: CSVQDHSGNTIYF. CDR3 coding DNA: TGCAGCGTTCAGGATCACTCTGGAAACACCATATATTTT.